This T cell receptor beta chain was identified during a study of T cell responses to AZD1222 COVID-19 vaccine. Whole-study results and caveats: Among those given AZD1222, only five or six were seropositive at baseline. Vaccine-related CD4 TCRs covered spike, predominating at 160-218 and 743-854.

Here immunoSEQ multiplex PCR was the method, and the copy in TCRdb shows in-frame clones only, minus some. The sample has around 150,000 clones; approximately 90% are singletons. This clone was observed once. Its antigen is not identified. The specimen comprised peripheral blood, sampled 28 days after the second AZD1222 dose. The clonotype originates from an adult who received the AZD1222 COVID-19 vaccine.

CDR3 in amino acids: CASSLRGTNEQFF. DNA for the CDR3: TGTGCCAGCAGCTTGCGTGGAACCAATGAGCAGTTCTTC. The V and J genes are TRBV7-2 and TRBJ2-1; D is unclear. Between the trimmed V and J ends, which lost 3 bases and 6 bases, there was a span of 9 bases. Germline V gives CDR1 SGHTA, CDR2 FQGNSA. This CDR3 is 13 amino acids long.